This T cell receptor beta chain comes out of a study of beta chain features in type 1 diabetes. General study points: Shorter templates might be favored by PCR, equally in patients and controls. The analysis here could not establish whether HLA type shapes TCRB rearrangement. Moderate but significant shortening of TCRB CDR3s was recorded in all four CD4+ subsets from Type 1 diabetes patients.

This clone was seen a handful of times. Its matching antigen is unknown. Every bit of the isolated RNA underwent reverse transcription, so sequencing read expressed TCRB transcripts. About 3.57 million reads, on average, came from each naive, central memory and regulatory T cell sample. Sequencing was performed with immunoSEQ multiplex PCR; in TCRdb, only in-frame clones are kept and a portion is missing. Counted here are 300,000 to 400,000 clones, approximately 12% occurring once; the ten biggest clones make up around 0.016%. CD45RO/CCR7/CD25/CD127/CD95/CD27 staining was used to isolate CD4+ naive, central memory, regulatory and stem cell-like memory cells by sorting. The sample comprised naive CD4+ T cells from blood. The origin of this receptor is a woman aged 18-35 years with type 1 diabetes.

The CDR3 DNA sequence: TGTGCCAGCAGTCGACAGGGAGGAGGTGAAAAACTGTTTTTT. Translating it yields CASSRQGGGEKLFF. The chain employs TRBV7-9 and TRBJ1-4, with 7 bases lining up with TRBD1. CDR3 length: 14 amino acids. The V segment lost 6 bases and the J segment 7 bases; nucleotides outside the gene matches: 8. The V gene's germline CDR1 is SEHNR and CDR2 FQNEAQ (reference sequence).